The rows below give T cell receptor beta chains drawn from one sample of a study of T-cell reconstitution after alpha-beta-depleted transplantation in children. From the PCR reads, TCRdb called clonotypes with MiXCR, one entry per CDR3 protein. The repertoire holds hundreds of thousands of distinct CDR3 sequences, with roughly 13% as singletons. Sequenced here: PBMCs, sampled before TCRalphabeta/CD19-depleted stem cell transplant. These receptors were obtained from a girl aged 2-9 years with congenital amegakaryocytic thrombocytopenia, due to receive a stem cell transplant. Both conserved end residues are part of each CDR3. The D gene is left open where the match is weak. The size field is filled for only some rows; it gives once, few, many or a size class.

V gene	D gene	clone size	J gene	CDR3 DNA	CDR3 protein
TRBV5-1	.	many	TRBJ2-1	TGCGCCAGCAGCTTGGATTTCGGGAATGAGCAGTTCTTC	CASSLDFGNEQFF
TRBV12-3/TRBV12-4	.	many	TRBJ1-1	TGTGCCAGCAGTTCGGAGATCAGGAACACTGAAGCTTTCTTT	CASSSEIRNTEAFF
TRBV7-8	.	many	TRBJ2-1	TGTGCCAGCAGCCCCCGTGGAGGAAATGAGCAGTTCTTC	CASSPRGGNEQFF
TRBV20-1	.	few	TRBJ2-3	TGCAGTGCTAGAGTAAGACTAGCAGATACGCAGTATTTT	CSARVRLADTQYF
TRBV5-1	TRBD2	few	TRBJ2-1	TGCGCCAGCAGCCCGGGTCTTTCGGCGGGAGCCTCCTACAATGAGCAGTTCTTC	CASSPGLSAGASYNEQFF
TRBV10-2	TRBD1	.	TRBJ2-7	TGCGCCAGCAGTGAGTTTAACACTGGACAGGGCTTTTACGAGCAGTACTTC	CASSEFNTGQGFYEQYF
TRBV7-3	TRBD2	few	TRBJ2-1	TGTGCCAGCAGCCCAGCGCCGTGGACTAGCGGGAATGACTACAATGAGCAGTTCTTC	CASSPAPWTSGNDYNEQFF
TRBV7-8	.	.	TRBJ2-7	TGTGCCAGCAGCCCCCCCGTCATCTCCTCCTACGAGCAGTACTTC	CASSPPVISSYEQYF
TRBV12-3/TRBV12-4	.	.	TRBJ2-5	TGTGCCAGCAGGAGGGGACGGGAAGAGACCCAGTACTTC	CASRRGREETQYF
TRBV21-1	.	.	TRBJ2-5	TGTGCCAGCAGCCCCAAAGAACCGGGCCCCCAGGAGACCCAGTACTTC	CASSPKEPGPQETQYF
TRBV12-3/TRBV12-4	.	many	TRBJ1-5	TGTGCCAGCAGCCGAGGACACTATAGCAATCAGCCCCAGCATTTT	CASSRGHYSNQPQHF
TRBV6-1	TRBD2	once	TRBJ2-7	TGTGCCAGCAGCTCCGGGACTAGCGAGACGCGCTCCTACGAGCAGTACTTC	CASSSGTSETRSYEQYF
TRBV12-3/TRBV12-4	.	many	TRBJ1-3	TGTGCCAGCAGCGCGGCTGACGGAAACACCATATATTTT	CASSAADGNTIYF
TRBV5-1	.	many	TRBJ2-3	TGCGCCAGCAGCCCCGGAGGCTCGGATACGCAGTATTTT	CASSPGGSDTQYF
TRBV10-3	TRBD1	many	TRBJ2-7	TGTGCCATCAGTATAAGGGGACAGTCCTACGAGCAGTACTTC	CAISIRGQSYEQYF
TRBV6-1	TRBD1	many	TRBJ1-1	TGTGCCAGCTTGGCCAGGGGGAAGACTGAAGCTTTCTTT	CASLARGKTEAFF
TRBV6-1	TRBD1	many	TRBJ2-1	TGTGCCAGCAGAACAGACAGGGGAAAGTCCTACAATGAGCAGTTCTTC	CASRTDRGKSYNEQFF
TRBV3-1	.	.	TRBJ2-5	TGTGCCAGCAGCCCTGCACCCCTAGGAAGAATGGGCCAAGAGACCCAGTACTTC	CASSPAPLGRMGQETQYF
TRBV5-1	.	.	TRBJ2-5	TGCGCCAGCAGCTTGGCATCGTACAGCGGGGACAACCAAGAGACCCAGTACTTC	CASSLASYSGDNQETQYF
TRBV18	TRBD1	.	TRBJ1-5	TGTGCCAGCTCCCGGGACAGAAACAATCAGCCCCAGCATTTT	CASSRDRNNQPQHF
TRBV7-6	.	.	TRBJ2-3	TGTGCCAGCAGCTTAGGCCTTCTAAGGGAACGCACAGATACGCAGTATTTT	CASSLGLLRERTDTQYF
TRBV4-1	TRBD2	.	TRBJ2-7	TGCGCCAGCAGCCATTGGACTAGCGGGAGACTTGTCTACGAGCAGTACTTC	CASSHWTSGRLVYEQYF
TRBV5-1	.	many	TRBJ2-1	TGCGCCAGCAACACGCCCCCGTACAATGAGCAGTTCTTC	CASNTPPYNEQFF
TRBV7-9	TRBD2	many	TRBJ2-7	TGTGCCAGCAGCTTACCTAGCGGCTACGAGCAGTACTTC	CASSLPSGYEQYF